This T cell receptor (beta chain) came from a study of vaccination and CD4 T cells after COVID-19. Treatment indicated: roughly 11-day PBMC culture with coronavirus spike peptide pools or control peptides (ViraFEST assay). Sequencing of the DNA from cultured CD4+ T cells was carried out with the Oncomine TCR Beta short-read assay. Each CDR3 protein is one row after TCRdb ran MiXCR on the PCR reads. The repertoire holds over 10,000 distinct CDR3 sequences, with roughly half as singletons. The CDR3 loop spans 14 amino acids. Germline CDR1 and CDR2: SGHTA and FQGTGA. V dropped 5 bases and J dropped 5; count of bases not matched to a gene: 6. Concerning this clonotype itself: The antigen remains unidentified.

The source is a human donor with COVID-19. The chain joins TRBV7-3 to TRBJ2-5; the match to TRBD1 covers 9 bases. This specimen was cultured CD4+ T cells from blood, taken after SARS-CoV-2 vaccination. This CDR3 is CASSPGTGRETQYF. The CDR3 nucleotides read TGTGCCAGCAGCCCAGGGACAGGGCGGGAGACCCAGTACTTC.